This TCR beta chain stems from a study of blood T cell repertoires in COVID-19. Study information: PBMCs, B-cell-depleted T cells, or T cells provided the cDNA or gDNA that made up the material.

Participants came from around 25 US areas, aged roughly 18 to 89 years. Assignments of participants to cohorts depended upon their own reported clinical history. As processed by the authors: Amplifying reference gene primers gave estimates of nucleated cell counts. Assay used: immunoSEQ multiplex PCR; TCRdb lists only in-frame clones, some missing. The V and J calls and clone size were taken over from that table, and D and trimming were inferred from the DNA. The sample holds about 250,000 clones, roughly 85% seen once. The sequenced sample was PBMCs or T cells enriched from blood (not recorded which). This receptor was obtained from a woman aged 50 to 65 with acute COVID-19.

The CDR3 DNA reads as TGTGCCAGCAGACCTTATGGGCCGAGGGTTCAGCCCCAGCATTTT. Translation: CASRPYGPRVQPQHF. V and J are TRBV27 and TRBJ1-5; unclear D gene. Trimming shortened V by 6 bases and J by 6 bases, and 18 bases separated the two germline ends. The CDR3 runs 15 residues. In germline, CDR1 is MNHEY, CDR2 SMNVEV (reference sequence).